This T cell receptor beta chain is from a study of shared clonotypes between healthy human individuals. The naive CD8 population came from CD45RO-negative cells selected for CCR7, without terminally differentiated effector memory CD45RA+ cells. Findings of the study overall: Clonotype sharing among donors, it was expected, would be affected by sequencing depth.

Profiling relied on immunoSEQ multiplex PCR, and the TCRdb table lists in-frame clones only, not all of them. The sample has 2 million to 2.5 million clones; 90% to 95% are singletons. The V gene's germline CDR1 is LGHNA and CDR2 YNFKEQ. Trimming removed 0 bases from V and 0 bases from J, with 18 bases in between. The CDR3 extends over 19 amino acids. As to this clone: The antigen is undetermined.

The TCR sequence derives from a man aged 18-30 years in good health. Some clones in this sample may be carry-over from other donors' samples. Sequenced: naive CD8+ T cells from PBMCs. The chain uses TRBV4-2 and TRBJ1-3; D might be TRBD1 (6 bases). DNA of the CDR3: TGTGCCAGCAGCCAAGACGGGGGGCTTGGGTTGGGCTCTGGAAACACCATATATTTT. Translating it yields CASSQDGGLGLGSGNTIYF.